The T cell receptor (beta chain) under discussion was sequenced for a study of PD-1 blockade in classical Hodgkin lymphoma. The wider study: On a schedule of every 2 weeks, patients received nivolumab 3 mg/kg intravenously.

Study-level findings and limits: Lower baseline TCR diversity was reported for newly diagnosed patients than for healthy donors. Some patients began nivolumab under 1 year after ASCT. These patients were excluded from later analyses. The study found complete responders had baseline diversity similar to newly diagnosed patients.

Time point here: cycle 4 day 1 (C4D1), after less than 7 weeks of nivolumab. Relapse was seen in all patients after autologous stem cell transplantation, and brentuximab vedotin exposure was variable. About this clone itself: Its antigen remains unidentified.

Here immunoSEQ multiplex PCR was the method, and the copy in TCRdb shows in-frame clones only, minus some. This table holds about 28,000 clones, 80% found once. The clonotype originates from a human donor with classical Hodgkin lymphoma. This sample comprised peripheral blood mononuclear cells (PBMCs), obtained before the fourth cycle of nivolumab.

The CDR3, as DNA: TGTGCCAGCAGTTCAACAGGGGGCACCACTGAAGCTTTCTTT. As protein: CASSSTGGTTEAFF. The gene calls are TRBV6-6 and TRBJ1-1; TRBD1 matches at 9 bases. Trimming cost V 4 bases and J 4 bases; bases outside gene matches: 4. Germline CDR1 MNHNY, CDR2 SVGAGI (reference sequence). The CDR3 is 14 amino acids.